The subject of this entry is one T cell receptor beta chain. Its target antigen remains unknown. Nothing much larger sits one base from this clone, and base qualities are not available. This sample includes further DNA sequences coding for the same CDR3. Donors formed part of the validation cohort, which comprised about 130 subjects and was distinct from the first cohort of 670 or so subjects. V is cut back by 2 bases and J by 2 bases, with 0 bases in the junction unmatched. The CDR3 contains 14 residues, cysteine and phenylalanine counted. This entry keeps only the CDR3 DNA: 42 bases, framed from base 1. CDR1 and CDR2 are drawn from the germline V gene: SGHDN, FVKESK. These data are taken from a study of cytomegalovirus exposure and HLA in healthy donors (dated by TCRdb to 2015 to 2018). A note on the overall study: The roughly 700 repertoires of the first cohort and the 95 to 150 validation repertoires were produced on the same platform, according to a later analysis. The study aimed to test whether cataloging public T cell receptors could reveal signatures of past pathogen exposure. To predict cytomegalovirus infection status, the study brought together high-throughput TCR immunosequencing, statistical association of individual TCRs with disease status, and machine learning. A separate validation cohort of roughly 130 different subjects was used in addition to the roughly 670-subject first cohort.

Broad study findings and their caveats: In vitro tests confirmed that a few of the cytomegalovirus-associated TCR beta chains recognize cytomegalovirus antigens. Cytomegalovirus status was reported to be diagnosed by the classifier with high specificity and sensitivity in both the original and validation cohorts. Across donors, most TCR sequences were observed very rarely, whereas some public TCRs were present in many individuals. It was suggested by the authors that the approach could potentially be generalized to other disease states and immunological phenotypes. A later analysis found that TCRs clustered in the first cohort also tended to co-occur in the 120 validation repertoires, with 94% of cluster scores above 0. A later analysis lacked HLA typing for the validation cohort, so it scored co-occurrence in that cohort across all 120 or so repertoires. The study gave a list of over 150 TCR beta chains associated with cytomegalovirus.

The library was built by means of the immunoSEQ multiplex PCR assay. Per the source publication's procedure: A statistical classification framework was built to diagnose cytomegalovirus status from the catalog of TCR beta chain sequences. The table comes from immuneACCESS by way of TCRdb, which keeps in-frame sequences with V and J called. Part of the clones is missing from these tables; in studies checked, under half for an unresolved V gene and the rest for unknown reasons. The V and J calls and the clone size are those of that table, but D and trimming were determined from the DNA. For this sample there are 120,000 or so clones; around nine tenths appear just once. 1.4% of the sample is taken by the ten largest.

The sample was PBMCs. This receptor was obtained from a woman aged 30 to 39 in good health and CMV-seropositive. Recombination joined TRBV14 with TRBJ1-3, with 7 bases in between that match TRBD1. The CDR3 loop reads CASSQTGAGNTIYF. The DNA sequence reads TGTGCCAGCAGCCAAACAGGGGCTGGAAACACCATATATTTT.